This entry lists 2 T cell receptor beta chains sequenced from one sample in a study of pediatric ulcerative colitis. Method: immunoSEQ multiplex PCR; TCRdb's copy keeps in-frame clones and lacks some. Of roughly 54,000 clones detected, more than 75% appear once; the ten largest clones hold about 1.5%. The source material was blood. The receptors derive from a boy younger than 18 who was a control in a study of pediatric ulcerative colitis.

This clone was seen a single time. The chain recombines TRBV11-2 with TRBJ2-7, with 13 bases that match TRBD2. Germline CDR1 reads SGHAT; CDR2 reads FQNNGV. The CDR3 contains 16 residues. V shed 4 bases and J 3 bases; nucleotides not matched to a gene: 6. In DNA, the CDR3 is TGTGCCAGCAGCTCAGGACTAGCGGGGGCGCACTACGAGCAGTACTTC. This codes for CASSSGLAGAHYEQYF. The full variable domain, in which reference TRBV11-2 and TRBJ2-7 provide the parts outside the CDR3, is EAGVAQSPRYKIIEKRQSVAFWCNPISGHATLYWYQQILGQGPKLLIQFQNNGVVDDSQLPKDRFSAERLKGVDSTLKIQPAKLEDSAVYLCASSSGLAGAHYEQYFGPGTRLTVT.

The gene calls are TRBV9 and TRBJ2-3; TRBD2 might be the D (5 bases). CDR3 length: 16 amino acids. Deletions cut 3 bases from V and 2 bases from J, with 16 bases between. Per the germline V gene, CDR1 is SGDLS and CDR2 is YYNGEE. The CDR3 is CASSDTRYSLTDTQYF. In DNA form, the CDR3 reads TGTGCCAGCAGCGATACTAGATACTCCCTCACAGATACGCAGTATTTT.